Following are 30 T cell receptor beta chains from one sample sequenced in a study of T cells in Graves' hyperthyroidism and ophthalmopathy. Researchers took RNA transcripts and amplified the TCR beta CDR3 regions from them. Researchers ran a first-round RT-PCR on the TCR CDR3 using the HTBI primer set. TCRdb fed the multiplex PCR reads into MiXCR, producing one record per CDR3 protein. The table has 500,000 to 750,000 distinct CDR3 sequences, around 16% seen once. Sequenced input: blood. Receptor source: a woman aged 25 to 39 with Graves' hyperthyroidism.

The chain recombines TRBV6-2 or TRBV6-3 with TRBJ1-1; D unresolved. V lost 6 bases to trimming and J lost 3 bases, with 14 bases between them. The length of the CDR3 is 14 residues. The V gene's germline CDR1 is MNHEY and CDR2 SVGEGT. The CDR3 nucleotides read TGTGCCAGCAGGAAAGGAGTGCGGGACACTGAAGCTTTCTTT. Residues: CASRKGVRDTEAFF.

In regard to this clonotype: Being one base from a much bigger clone, this may be a read error. V and J are TRBV2 and TRBJ2-5; D gene unclear. The DNA end is more similar to TRBJ2-1, so the J call may be wrong. CDR3 length: 14 amino acids. Germline-derived CDR1 and CDR2 are SNHLY and FYNNEI. The CDR3 DNA reads as TGTGCCAGCAGTGCGGACCGGTGGGAAGAGACCCAGTTCTTC. As protein: CASSADRWEETQFF.

This clonotype was seen only a few times. The rearrangement links TRBV5-8 to TRBJ2-3, with 7 positions matching TRBD1. Trimming removed 1 base from V and 2 bases from J; junction bases left unmatched: 4. The CDR3 has 15 amino acids. Germline V lookup: CDR1 SGHTS, CDR2 YDEGEE. CDR3: CASSLPGQLTDTQYF. The DNA of the CDR3 is TGTGCCAGCAGCTTGCCGGGACAGCTCACAGATACGCAGTATTTT.

This chain connects TRBV5-1 to TRBJ1-2; D gene unclear. The germline gives CDR1 SGHRS, CDR2 YFSETQ. This CDR3 spans 14 amino acids. Trimming took 0 bases from V and 3 from J, leaving 9 bases between them. The CDR3 coding sequence is TGCGCCAGCAGCTTGGATCCCCGAGACTATGGCTACACCTTC. This gives the protein CASSLDPRDYGYTF.

This clonotype was seen a few times. V is TRBV6-6 and J is TRBJ2-2; D perhaps matches TRBD2 (6 bases). The CDR3 sequence is 18 residues long. The V and J ends lost 5 bases and 4 bases respectively, with 23 bases between them. Germline CDR1 MNHNY, CDR2 SVGAGI (reference sequence). CDR3 protein: CASSNLAFAGRPTGELFF. The DNA of the CDR3 is TGTGCCAGCAGTAACCTAGCCTTTGCGGGACGGCCCACCGGGGAGCTGTTTTTT.

Many counts were recorded for this clonotype. J is TRBJ2-3 and V is TRBV5-1, with 8 bases matching TRBD1. The length of the CDR3 is 16 residues. CDR1 is SGHRS and CDR2 is YFSETQ in the germline V gene. V lost 0 bases and J lost 2; bases outside the gene matches: 5. CDR3 sequence reads: CASSLGDRRTTDTQYF. In DNA form, the CDR3 reads TGCGCCAGCAGCTTGGGGGACAGGCGTACCACAGATACGCAGTATTTT.

This clonotype was recorded a few times. The chain links TRBV24-1 to TRBJ1-5, with D uncertain. CDR1 and CDR2 (germline): KGHDR, SFDVKD. Trimming removed 5 bases at V and 0 bases at J, with 4 bases between. This CDR3 is 13 amino acids long. In DNA form, the CDR3 reads TGTGCCACCAGTGCCTCTAGCAATCAGCCCCAGCATTTT. Translation gives CATSASSNQPQHF.

This rearrangement joins TRBV7-2 to TRBJ1-4, with D possibly TRBD1 on 5 matching bases. The CDR3 totals 15 residues. V lost 5 bases and J lost 7, with 17 bases in between. CDR1 SGHTA and CDR2 FQGNSA come from the germline V gene. DNA of the CDR3: TGTGCCAGCAGCCTCGGAGGGGCGTCGGTTGAAAAACTGTTTTTT. It specifies CASSLGGASVEKLFF.

This clonotype was seen ten or more times. This sequence joins TRBV12-3 or TRBV12-4 and TRBJ1-2, with a weak D call TRBD1 (6 bases). Deletions cut 2 bases from V and 4 bases from J, with 14 bases between. The CDR3 has 15 residues. CDR3 sequence (DNA): TGTGCCAGCAGTTTATCGGTTGGGGGCAGCTATGGCTACACCTTC. It yields the protein CASSLSVGGSYGYTF.

This clonotype was observed at least ten times. This chain links TRBV6-1 with TRBJ2-3; tentative D call: TRBD2 (7 bases). In germline, CDR1 is MNHNS, CDR2 SASEGT. Trimming cost V 5 bases and J 0 bases, with 18 bases left between them. The CDR3 sequence is 17 residues long. The CDR3 DNA is TGTGCCAGCAGTAGAGGGGGGGCACGGCCTAGCACAGATACGCAGTATTTT. Amino acids: CASSRGGARPSTDTQYF.

In its sample, this clonotype was seen many times. This sequence joins TRBV7-9 and TRBJ2-1; D might be TRBD1 or TRBD2, each matching 5 bases. Trimming removed 6 bases at V and 4 bases at J, with 13 bases between. Germline V gene sequence: CDR1 SEHNR, CDR2 FQNEAQ (reference sequence). CDR3 length: 14 amino acids. CDR3 DNA sequence: TGTGCCAGCAGTTTGGTAGAGGGGTACAATGAGCAGTTCTTC. Translating it yields CASSLVEGYNEQFF.

This chain joins TRBV12-3 or TRBV12-4 and TRBJ2-1; a possible D gene is TRBD1 (7 bases). V lost 4 bases, J lost 15 bases, and 16 bases lay in between. This CDR3 has 12 residues. Here the CDR3 DNA reads TGTGCCAGCAGTTGGGCGGGACAGTTATTGTTCTTC. As protein: CASSWAGQLLFF.

The J gene is TRBJ1-1, the V gene TRBV19, with no clear D. The CDR3 consists of 11 residues. Trimming shortened V by 10 bases and J by 3 bases, and 9 bases separated the two germline ends. In germline, CDR1 is LNHDA, CDR2 SQIVND (reference sequence). CDR3 DNA: TGTGCCACCGCAGAGGACACTGAAGCTTTCTTT. Its protein is CATAEDTEAFF.

In this sample, this clonotype turned up many times. The genes are TRBV6-5 and TRBJ1-3, with D possibly matching TRBD1 (6 bases). Per the germline V gene, CDR1 is MNHEY and CDR2 is SVGAGI. The V gene lost 2 bases and the J gene lost 0 bases, with 11 bases spanning the gap. The CDR3 covers 16 residues. CDR3 bases: TGTGCCAGCAGTTACGACAGGATCAGCTCTGGAAACACCATATATTTT. It encodes CASSYDRISSGNTIYF.

This clonotype was recorded many times. This chain joins TRBV20-1 and TRBJ2-1; D call uncertain. The CDR3 is 11 residues long. CDR1 DFQATT and CDR2 SNEGSKA come from the germline V gene (reference sequence). Trimming took off 3 bases at V and 9 bases at J, with 9 bases between the two ends. The CDR3 is CSASTPGEQFF. The CDR3 region has the DNA TGCAGTGCTAGTACGCCCGGTGAGCAGTTCTTC.

This clonotype was picked up many times. This sequence joins TRBV2 and TRBJ2-7, with 7 nucleotides matching TRBD1. Per germline, CDR1 SNHLY and CDR2 FYNNEI. V dropped 6 bases and J dropped 5; count of bases not matched to a gene: 10. This CDR3 region has 14 residues. The CDR3 bases are TGTGCCAGCAGGGAAAACAGGGGTGCGGACGAGCAGTACTTC. Amino acids: CASRENRGADEQYF. Full variable domain (remainder filled in from reference TRBV2 and TRBJ2-7): EPEVTQTPSHQVTQMGQEVILRCVPISNHLYFYWYRQILGQKVEFLVSFYNNEISEKSEIFDDQFSVERPDGSNFTLKIRSTKLEDSAMYFCASRENRGADEQYFGPGTRLTVT.

The gene calls are TRBV18 and TRBJ1-3, with TRBD1 as a possible D gene (5 bases). The V gene lost 6 bases and the J gene lost 2 bases, with 17 bases spanning the gap. This CDR3 has 16 amino acids. Germline values: CDR1 KGHSH, CDR2 LQKENI. In nucleotides, the CDR3 is TGTGCCAGCTCCCCCCGGGGGAATACTCCTGGAAACACCATATATTTT. This sequence encodes CASSPRGNTPGNTIYF.

This rearrangement joins TRBV7-3 to TRBJ2-3; the match to TRBD1 covers 8 bases. The CDR3 is made up of 16 amino acids. V was clipped by 2 bases and J by 0 bases; unmatched bases: 4. The germline CDR1 and CDR2 sequences are SGHTA and FQGTGA. CDR3 sequence (DNA): TGTGCCAGCAGCTTACAGGGGGCCTTTAGCACAGATACGCAGTATTTT. This encodes CASSLQGAFSTDTQYF.

The chain joins TRBV7-8 to TRBJ1-3; D unresolved. Germline V gene data show CDR1 as SGHVS and CDR2 as FQNEAQ. The CDR3 is 15 amino acids. The V end was cut by 0 bases, the J end by 0 bases, with 6 bases between. The CDR3, as DNA: TGTGCCAGCAGCTTAGCTGGGATCTCTGGAAACACCATATATTTT. Protein product: CASSLAGISGNTIYF.

This clonotype was observed a few times. CDR3: CSVVPRDYGYTF. CDR3 coding DNA: TGCAGCGTTGTTCCCAGGGATTATGGCTACACCTTC. The chain employs TRBV29-1 and TRBJ1-2; a possible D gene is TRBD1 (5 bases). The germline V gene encodes CDR1 SQVTM and CDR2 ANQGSEA. Trimming shortened V by 4 bases and J by 5 bases, and 11 bases separated the two germline ends. The CDR3 runs 12 residues.

This clonotype came up a few times. The chain is built from TRBV29-1 and TRBJ2-3, with TRBD2 matching over 9 bases. After removal of 5 bases from V and 3 bases from J, the junction contained 6 bases not matched to a gene. Germline V lookup: CDR1 SQVTM, CDR2 ANQGSEA. The CDR3 spans 14 residues. The chain's CDR3 is CSVFPGLATDTQYF. The CDR3 DNA sequence: TGCAGCGTTTTTCCGGGACTAGCTACAGATACGCAGTATTTT.

This clonotype showed up many times. The rearrangement joins TRBV9 to TRBJ2-7; the match to TRBD1 covers 9 bases. The CDR3 is 14 amino acids. The J segment lost 3 bases and the V segment lost 0 bases, leaving 1 base of the junction unmatched. Germline CDR1 is SGDLS and CDR2 is YYNGEE. DNA of the CDR3: TGTGCCAGCAGCGTAGGGGACAGGGACTACGAGCAGTACTTC. Translation gives CASSVGDRDYEQYF. The variable domain in full, completed from reference TRBV9 and TRBJ2-7, reads DSGVTQTPKHLITATGQRVTLRCSPRSGDLSVYWYQQSLDQGLQFLIQYYNGEERAKGNILERFSAQQFPDLHSELNLSSLELGDSALYFCASSVGDRDYEQYFGPGTRLTVT.

This chain joins TRBV5-6 and TRBJ1-2; possibly TRBD1 for D (5 bases). Germline V gene lookup returns CDR1 SGHDT and CDR2 YYEEEE. V lost 5 bases and J lost 3, with 17 bases in between. The CDR3 consists of 15 residues. The CDR3 spells CASRLGLGGDYGYTF. CDR3 nucleotide sequence: TGTGCCAGCAGGCTAGGACTTGGGGGGGACTATGGCTACACCTTC.

The chain combines TRBV7-9 with TRBJ1-1, with D possibly matching TRBD1 (6 bases). Germline lookup yields CDR1 SEHNR and CDR2 FQNEAQ (reference sequence). Trimming left V 5 bases short and J 1 base short, with 14 bases between. The CDR3 extends over 15 amino acids. CDR3 nucleotide sequence: TGTGCCAGCAGCGGAAGGACAGAGGAGAACACTGAAGCTTTCTTT. Its translation is CASSGRTEENTEAFF.

The V gene is TRBV25-1, the J gene TRBJ2-1; 8 nucleotides line up with TRBD1. Losses at the gene ends were 8 bases for V and 6 bases for J; bases not matched to a gene: 3. The germline CDR1 and CDR2 sequences are MGHDK and SYGVNS. The length of the CDR3 is 12 residues. DNA of the CDR3: TGTGCCAGCGGACAGGGTCGCAATGAGCAGTTCTTC. It encodes CASGQGRNEQFF.

This clonotype was seen more than once but under ten times. V gene TRBV27 combines with J gene TRBJ2-7; D not certain. V was cut by 3 bases and J by 2 bases, with 8 bases left in between. Germline values: CDR1 MNHEY, CDR2 SMNVEV (reference sequence). The CDR3 length is 13 residues. In nucleotides, the CDR3 is TGTGCCAGCAGTTTTGAGTCCACCTACGAGCAGTACTTC. Protein product: CASSFESTYEQYF.

This clonotype was picked up a small number of times. The V call is TRBV30, the J call TRBJ2-1, with 8 bases identical to TRBD2. This CDR3 region has 14 residues. CDR1 and CDR2 from the germline V gene are GTSNPN and SVGIG (reference sequence). Trimming took 6 bases from V and 9 from J; bases not matched to a gene: 13. CDR3 sequence: CACTGAGGLSEQFF. The DNA of the CDR3 is TGTGCCTGTACTGGCGCGGGAGGATTGAGTGAGCAGTTCTTC.

Ten or more counts support this clonotype. The V gene is TRBV11-1, the J gene TRBJ1-4; TRBD1 matches 8 bases. The V gene end was trimmed by 3 bases and the J gene end by 5 bases; junction bases not matched to a gene: 5. Per the germline V gene, CDR1 is SGHAT and CDR2 is FQDESV (reference sequence). This CDR3 spans 15 amino acids. The CDR3 is CASSFFGTGNEKLFF. The CDR3 DNA reads as TGTGCCAGCAGCTTCTTCGGGACAGGCAATGAAAAACTGTTTTTT.

This clonotype was recorded at least ten times. The V call is TRBV12-3 or TRBV12-4, the J call TRBJ1-1; perhaps TRBD1 as D (5 bases). V gave up 4 bases and J gave up 4 bases, with 13 bases separating them. The CDR3 contains 14 residues. The CDR3 reads CASSSGPGGTEAFF. Written as DNA, the CDR3 is TGTGCCAGCAGTTCCGGGCCCGGGGGCACTGAAGCTTTCTTT.

This clonotype was seen a few times. The rearrangement joins TRBV29-1 to TRBJ1-5; 7 bases are a match to TRBD1. V lost 7 bases to trimming and J lost 5 bases; unmatched junction nucleotides: 14. The germline gives CDR1 SQVTM, CDR2 ANQGSEA. The CDR3 consists of 15 residues. The CDR3 here is CSAQETGSGDQPQHF. DNA for the CDR3: TGCAGCGCCCAGGAGACAGGGTCGGGGGATCAGCCCCAGCATTTT.